This T cell receptor beta chain is drawn from a study of cytomegalovirus exposure and HLA in healthy donors. Overall study results and limits: Cytomegalovirus association was listed for roughly 160 TCR beta chains. Confirmation was obtained in vitro that a few CMV-associated chains are specific for CMV antigens. According to a later analysis, TCR clusters from the first cohort tended to co-occur in the roughly 130 validation repertoires.

V lost 3 bases, J lost 8 bases, and 15 bases stayed unmatched. This CDR3 spans 17 amino acids. Looked up from germline, CDR1 is MNHEY and CDR2 is SMNVEV (reference sequence). As to this clone: Its antigen is undetermined.

The assay was immunoSEQ multiplex PCR, and TCRdb's table has in-frame clones only and misses some. The table records 250,000 to 400,000 clones, approximately 90% of them present only once. Input material: PBMCs. This clonotype originated in a woman aged 25 to 39 in good health and CMV-seropositive. V usage is TRBV27 and J usage is TRBJ2-1; 8 bases align to TRBD2. The CDR3 DNA reads as TGTGCCAGCAGTTTTTTCGGTCGCCCGGGACTAGATTATGAGCAGTTCTTC. Protein product: CASSFFGRPGLDYEQFF.